This TCR beta chain was retrieved from a study of Ad26.COV2.S vaccination and SARS-CoV-2 variants. This sample's treatment: around 19 received Ad26.COV2.S at low or high dose, single or two shots; several received placebo; per-sample allocation not given. Day 63 after the first injection of vaccine or placebo was the sampling time. The protocol was immunoSEQ multiplex PCR, while the TCRdb copy is restricted to in-frame clones and leaves out a portion. The sample includes 380,000 or so clones, 88% seen only once; the top ten take around 6.4%. V shed 4 bases, J shed 1 base, and the junction held 6 bases outside the gene matches. This CDR3 region has 15 residues. CDR1 and CDR2 (germline): LNHDA, SQIVND (reference sequence).

This clonotype was sampled from a person aged 18-65 years who received the Ad26.COV2.S COVID-19 vaccine or a placebo. The J gene is TRBJ1-1, the V gene TRBV19; 7 bases map to TRBD1. The sample in question was peripheral blood, obtained in a trial of Ad26.COV2.S vaccine versus placebo. This chain's CDR3 is CASSKAGQQNTEAFF. CDR3 nucleotide sequence: TGTGCCAGTAGTAAAGCGGGACAGCAGAACACTGAAGCTTTCTTT. Filled out from reference TRBV19 and TRBJ1-1, the complete variable domain reads DGGITQSPKYLFRKEGQNVTLSCEQNLNHDAMYWYRQDPGQGLRLIYYSQIVNDFQKGDIAEGYSVSREKKESFPLTVTSAQKNPTAFYLCASSKAGQQNTEAFFGQGTRLTVV.